Below, 20 T cell receptor beta chains from the same sample are listed, as sequenced in a study of cytomegalovirus exposure and HLA in healthy donors. Primers included in the PCR were 60 Vbeta and 13 Jbeta primers. Clones were sequenced by immunoSEQ multiplex PCR, and TCRdb holds only the in-frame ones, with some missing. The profile shows 130,000 to 150,000 clones, about 80% of them singletons. Sequencing input: PBMCs. These receptors were obtained from a male donor in good health and CMV-seropositive.

The chain recombines TRBV2 with TRBJ2-1; the match to TRBD2 covers 7 bases. The CDR3 is 14 amino acids. Germline V lookup: CDR1 SNHLY, CDR2 FYNNEI. The V segment lost 2 bases and the J segment 6 bases; nucleotides outside the gene matches: 4. The CDR3 region has the DNA TGTGCCAGCAGTGAAAGGTGGACTAGCAATGAGCAGTTCTTC. The encoded protein is CASSERWTSNEQFF.

The gene calls are TRBV9 and TRBJ2-7; D not resolved. The CDR3 is 14 residues long. Trimming removed 5 bases from V and 0 bases from J, with 12 bases in between. Germline values: CDR1 SGDLS, CDR2 YYNGEE. The CDR3, as DNA: TGTGCCAGCAGTGGCGGCACATACTCCTACGAGCAGTACTTC. Translated: CASSGGTYSYEQYF.

V and J are TRBV7-6 and TRBJ1-4, with 7 bases lining up with TRBD1. Per the germline V gene, CDR1 is SGHVS and CDR2 is FNYEAQ. CDR3 length: 14 amino acids. The junction had 9 bases not matched to a gene; V was cut back by 6 bases and J by 8 bases. Here the CDR3 reads CASSRQGLREKLFF. In DNA form, the CDR3 reads TGTGCCAGCAGTAGACAGGGTTTAAGGGAAAAACTGTTTTTT.

This chain connects TRBV27 to TRBJ2-7; 8 nucleotides match TRBD1. The CDR3 totals 17 residues. The germline CDR1 and CDR2 sequences are MNHEY and SMNVEV (reference sequence). After removal of 5 bases from V and 4 bases from J, the junction contained 16 bases not matched to a gene. CDR3 region: CASSPVKGRGLVYEQYF. The CDR3 DNA is TGTGCCAGCAGTCCTGTAAAAGGCAGGGGGCTCGTATACGAGCAGTACTTC.

The V gene is TRBV7-3, the J gene TRBJ2-2; TRBD1 agrees at 8 bases. Germline V lookup: CDR1 SGHTA, CDR2 FQGTGA. The CDR3 has 15 residues. The V gene end was trimmed by 2 bases and the J gene end by 4 bases; junction bases not matched to a gene: 3. The CDR3 DNA is TGTGCCAGCAGCTTACAGGGGGCGGTCACCGGGGAGCTGTTTTTT. Translation gives CASSLQGAVTGELFF.

The rearrangement joins TRBV5-6 to TRBJ2-3, with a possible D match to TRBD1 (6 bases). Trimming left V 3 bases short and J 6 bases short, with 17 bases between. CDR3 length equals 15 residues. The germline V gene encodes CDR1 SGHDT and CDR2 YYEEEE. CDR3 bases: TGTGCCAGCAGCTCATGGGGACATAGCATGGATACGCAGTATTTT. This codes for CASSSWGHSMDTQYF.

The V call is TRBV30, the J call TRBJ2-7; a possible D gene is TRBD2 (5 bases). V dropped 3 bases and J dropped 3 bases, with 12 bases sitting between them. CDR1 and CDR2 (germline): GTSNPN, SVGIG (reference sequence). This CDR3 comprises 13 residues. The CDR3 here is CAWRTPGVYEQYF. The CDR3 DNA reads as TGTGCCTGGAGGACCCCCGGGGTCTACGAGCAGTACTTC.

This clone was found a few times. This chain joins TRBV4-1 and TRBJ2-2; D perhaps matches TRBD2 (6 bases). Germline V CDR1 and CDR2: MGHRA, YSYEKL. The CDR3 totals 14 residues. Trimming pared 6 bases from V and 0 bases from J, leaving 8 bases between. The CDR3: CASRGGSNTGELFF. The CDR3 coding sequence is TGCGCCAGCAGGGGAGGCTCGAACACCGGGGAGCTGTTTTTT.

This clone was recorded a few times. V gene TRBV19 combines with J gene TRBJ2-5; TRBD1 agrees at 9 bases. Germline V gives CDR1 LNHDA, CDR2 SQIVND (reference sequence). The CDR3 loop spans 16 amino acids. Losses at the gene ends were 2 bases for V and 5 bases for J; bases not matched to a gene: 9. The CDR3 loop reads CASSITLGQGGETQYF. The CDR3, as DNA: TGTGCCAGTAGTATAACCTTGGGACAGGGAGGCGAGACCCAGTACTTC.

CDR3: CAWRPGAAYNEQFF. CDR3 coding DNA: TGTGCCTGGAGGCCGGGAGCCGCCTACAATGAGCAGTTCTTC. This chain links TRBV30 with TRBJ2-1; possibly TRBD2 for D (6 bases). The ends were cut back, 3 bases at V and 2 bases at J, with 11 bases in the middle. The CDR3 is 14 residues long. The germline gives CDR1 GTSNPN, CDR2 SVGIG (reference sequence). The full variable domain, rest sourced from reference TRBV30 and TRBJ2-1, is SQTIHQWPATLVQPVGSPLSLECTVEGTSNPNLYWYRQAAGRGLQLLFYSVGIGQISSEVPQNLSASRPQDRQFILSSKKLLLSDSGFYLCAWRPGAAYNEQFFGPGTRLTVL.

About this clone itself: Additional DNA sequences in this sample encode the identical CDR3. The rearrangement uses TRBV18 and TRBJ2-2, with 9 bases that match TRBD1. CDR3 length equals 15 residues. J lost 2 bases, V lost 3 bases, and 1 base had no gene match. The germline CDR1 and CDR2 sequences are KGHSH and LQKENI. CDR3 coding DNA: TGTGCCAGCTCACCGGGACAGGGAAACACCGGGGAGCTGTTTTTT. This codes for CASSPGQGNTGELFF.

The gene calls are TRBV5-1 and TRBJ2-3, with 7 nucleotides matching TRBD2. CDR1 is SGHRS, CDR2 YFSETQ, per germline. Trimming at V came to 4 bases and at J to 3 bases, leaving 14 bases not matched to a gene. The length of the CDR3 is 17 residues. In DNA form, the CDR3 reads TGCGCCAGCAGCGTCGGGAGCGGGATGAGTGGTACAGATACGCAGTATTTT. Its translation is CASSVGSGMSGTDTQYF.

V and J are TRBV5-8 and TRBJ2-7; the match to TRBD2 covers 14 bases. CDR1 and CDR2 from the germline V gene are SGHTS and YDEGEE. V lost 4 bases and J lost 0; bases outside the gene matches: 6. CDR3 length: 17 residues. The CDR3 coding sequence is TGTGCCAGCAGCGCCGGGACTAGCGGGAGCTACTCCTACGAGCAGTACTTC. It specifies CASSAGTSGSYSYEQYF.

On this clone itself: Other DNA sequences in the same sample also yield this CDR3. The chain recombines TRBV11-3 with TRBJ2-2; D gene uncertain. Trimming cost V 1 base and J 1 base, with 4 bases left between them. CDR3 size: 14 residues. The germline V gene encodes CDR1 SGHNT and CDR2 YENEEA. The CDR3 nucleotides read TGTGCCAGCAGCTTAGGACAGAACACCGGGGAGCTGTTTTTT. Translating gives CASSLGQNTGELFF.

This chain connects TRBV28 to TRBJ2-5; 9 bases match TRBD2. Germline CDR1 MDHEN, CDR2 SYDVKM. The CDR3 contains 14 residues. The ends lost 7 bases at V and 2 bases at J; junction bases unmatched: 5. The CDR3 nucleotides read TGTGCCAGCACCCTAGCGGGGCTACAAGAGACCCAGTACTTC. Protein sequence: CASTLAGLQETQYF.

In the case of this clone: A junction boundary mismatches the germline segment, possibly from a read error. The chain recombines TRBV20-1 with TRBJ1-1; no reliable D call. The CDR3 is 8 residues long. Germline V CDR1 and CDR2: DFQATT, SNEGSKA (reference sequence). CDR3 bases: TGCAGTGCTAGAGAGGGCCGGTTT. Translating it yields CSAREGRF.

V is TRBV7-3 and J is TRBJ2-1, with 7 bases matching TRBD2. Germline V gene sequence: CDR1 SGHTA, CDR2 FQGTGA. The CDR3 extends over 14 amino acids. With V trimmed by 8 bases and J by 6 bases, 10 bases remained unmatched. The CDR3 here is CASASGRRGNEQFF. The CDR3 DNA reads as TGTGCCAGCGCTAGCGGACGTAGAGGCAATGAGCAGTTCTTC.

This chain uses TRBV4-1 with TRBJ1-2, with unresolved D. CDR1 is MGHRA and CDR2 is YSYEKL in the germline V gene. This CDR3 is built from 12 residues. The V gene lost 2 bases and the J gene lost 7 bases, with 8 bases spanning the gap. CDR3 region: CASSQPRGGYTF. The CDR3, as DNA: TGCGCCAGCAGCCAACCACGGGGTGGCTACACCTTC.

The genes are TRBV7-9 and TRBJ1-2, with 9 bases identical to TRBD1. The germline CDR1 and CDR2 sequences are SEHNR and FQNEAQ (reference sequence). V shed 2 bases, J shed 7 bases, and the junction held 14 bases outside the gene matches. The CDR3 is 17 amino acids. CDR3 residues: CASSLTGQGYRVFGYTF. Here the CDR3 DNA reads TGTGCCAGCAGCTTAACGGGACAGGGCTATAGAGTCTTTGGCTACACCTTC.

V and J are TRBV2 and TRBJ2-7; TRBD2 agrees at 13 bases. CDR1 and CDR2 (germline): SNHLY, FYNNEI. Unmatched junction bases numbered 5, after V lost 3 bases and J lost 6 bases. The CDR3 is made up of 15 amino acids. The CDR3 sequence: CASSDRTSGSPEQYF. The CDR3 DNA sequence: TGTGCCAGCAGTGACCGGACTAGCGGGAGTCCCGAGCAGTACTTC.